Each of the 21 T cell receptor beta chains below was sequenced from the same sample in a study of cytomegalovirus exposure and HLA in healthy donors. The PCR had 60 Vbeta and 13 Jbeta primers. Produced via immunoSEQ multiplex PCR; TCRdb's table is partial and in-frame only. The sample yields roughly 120,000 clones, 70% seen once. The sequenced sample consisted of PBMCs. The receptors come from a man aged 30 to 39 in good health and CMV-seropositive.

This chain joins TRBV2 and TRBJ2-7; TRBD2 agrees at 11 bases. V trimming: 5 bases; J trimming: 3 bases; junction bases outside the gene matches: 24. This CDR3 contains 21 residues. CDR1 is SNHLY and CDR2 is FYNNEI in the germline V gene. This CDR3 is CASSRKGQGTSGITPFYEQYV. For the CDR3, the DNA is TGTGCCAGCAGTAGAAAAGGCCAGGGGACTAGCGGAATCACACCATTCTACGAGCAGTACGTC.

This rearrangement joins TRBV5-6 to TRBJ1-2; 8 positions agree with TRBD1. The germline CDR1 and CDR2 sequences are SGHDT and YYEEEE. The CDR3 is 16 residues long. Unmatched junction bases numbered 9, after V lost 5 bases and J lost 0 bases. CDR3: CASSMRQGCSNYGYTF. The CDR3 DNA reads as TGTGCCAGCAGTATGAGACAGGGGTGCTCTAACTATGGCTACACCTTC.

The CDR3 loop is CASSVFRRAEIHYGYTF. DNA for the CDR3: TGTGCCAGCAGCGTATTCAGGAGGGCGGAGATCCACTATGGCTACACCTTC. The rearrangement joins TRBV2 to TRBJ1-2; D unclear. In germline, CDR1 is SNHLY, CDR2 FYNNEI. Trimming left V 6 bases short and J 3 bases short, with 23 bases between. This CDR3 is built from 17 residues.

The chain recombines TRBV21-1 with TRBJ2-5; the D call in the table, TRBD1, was not verified against the DNA. TRBV21-1 is a documented pseudogene. The CDR3 covers 15 residues. The CDR3 loop reads CASSPETGVRETQYF. In DNA, the CDR3 is TGTGCCAGCAGCCCTGAGACAGGGGTAAGAGAGACCCAGTACTTC.

In its sample, this clone was seen a few times. The chain is built from TRBV7-9 and TRBJ2-7, with a weak D call TRBD2 (5 bases). Trimming took off 4 bases at V and 3 bases at J, with 13 bases between the two ends. The CDR3 runs 14 residues. CDR1 is SEHNR and CDR2 is FQNEAQ in the germline V gene (reference sequence). This CDR3 is CASSSRGSGYEQYF. In DNA, the CDR3 is TGTGCCAGCAGCTCCCGAGGAAGCGGCTACGAGCAGTACTTC.

The V call is TRBV28, the J call TRBJ2-7; D is uncertain. V was clipped by 3 bases and J by 7 bases, with 16 bases between them. The CDR3 extends over 14 amino acids. Germline V gives CDR1 MDHEN, CDR2 SYDVKM. DNA of the CDR3: TGTGCCAGCAGTTTCGGTTCATCGCCTTGGGAGCAGTACGTC. As protein: CASSFGSSPWEQYV.

The chain is built from TRBV11-2 and TRBJ1-2; 9 bases are shared with TRBD1. CDR3 size: 14 residues. Germline V lookup: CDR1 SGHAT, CDR2 FQNNGV. Germline trimming cut 5 bases from V and 7 bases from J; bases unmatched to any gene: 8. The CDR3 DNA reads TGTGCCAGCAGCCCGACAGGGGGTGGAGTTGGCTACACCTTC. It codes for CASSPTGGGVGYTF.

The chain combines TRBV9 with TRBJ2-1; 7 bases are a match to TRBD2. Germline CDR1 SGDLS, CDR2 YYNGEE. This CDR3 is 16 amino acids long. V lost 4 bases, J lost 5 bases, and 12 bases stayed unmatched. The CDR3 spells CASSLGGSRSHNEQFF. The CDR3 DNA follows: TGTGCCAGCAGCCTGGGGGGGAGCAGGAGTCACAATGAGCAGTTCTTC.

A few counts support this clone. The chain couples TRBV6-1 to TRBJ1-2; tentatively, D is TRBD1 (6 bases). V lost 8 bases and J lost 4, with 17 bases in between. In germline, CDR1 is MNHNS, CDR2 SASEGT. The CDR3 contains 14 residues. The CDR3 DNA follows: TGTGCCAGCGACGAAGAGAGGGGGTCCTATGGCTACACCTTC. Translated, it gives CASDEERGSYGYTF.

There are a few counts of this clone. This sequence joins TRBV19 and TRBJ2-1; TRBD1 aligns across 7 bases. Germline trimming cut 6 bases from V and 6 bases from J; bases unmatched to any gene: 2. The CDR3 covers 12 residues. The germline V gene encodes CDR1 LNHDA and CDR2 SQIVND (reference sequence). CDR3 residues: CASRTGINEQFF. Written as DNA, the CDR3 is TGTGCCAGTAGGACAGGGATCAATGAGCAGTTCTTC.

The chain links TRBV27 to TRBJ2-1; 8 positions agree with TRBD2. With V trimmed by 6 bases and J by 4 bases, 11 bases remained unmatched. The CDR3 sequence is 16 residues long. The V gene's germline CDR1 is MNHEY and CDR2 SMNVEV (reference sequence). In DNA, the CDR3 is TGTGCCAGCAGCGGGATCTTAACTAGCGGATACAATGAGCAGTTCTTC. Translated, it gives CASSGILTSGYNEQFF.

The rearrangement joins TRBV19 to TRBJ2-2, with 9 bases lining up with TRBD2. CDR1 is LNHDA, CDR2 SQIVND, per germline (reference sequence). V shed 5 bases, J shed 3 bases, and the junction held 4 bases outside the gene matches. CDR3 size: 15 residues. CDR3 DNA: TGTGCCAGTAGTGACGCGGGAGGGCACACCGGGGAGCTGTTTTTT. Translation gives CASSDAGGHTGELFF.

J is TRBJ1-2 and V is TRBV29-1, with D tentatively TRBD1 (5 bases). Germline V gene lookup returns CDR1 SQVTM and CDR2 ANQGSEA. The V and J ends lost 2 bases and 7 bases respectively, with 8 bases between them. This CDR3 comprises 11 residues. The CDR3 DNA is TGCAGCGTTGAAAGGGGCACTGGCTACACCTTC. This translates into CSVERGTGYTF.

This clone was seen more than once but under ten times. The gene calls are TRBV19 and TRBJ1-5, with a possible D match to TRBD1 (6 bases). Germline V gene lookup returns CDR1 LNHDA and CDR2 SQIVND (reference sequence). The V and J ends lost 8 bases and 3 bases respectively, with 17 bases between them. The CDR3 is 15 amino acids. CDR3 sequence (DNA): TGTGCCAGTCACCAGGGGTCCCCCCCCAATCAGCCCCAGCATTTT. This translates into CASHQGSPPNQPQHF.

The gene calls are TRBV27 and TRBJ2-2, with 8 bases that match TRBD1. The CDR3 covers 13 residues. The germline gives CDR1 MNHEY, CDR2 SMNVEV (reference sequence). With 4 bases clipped from V and 9 bases from J, the junction kept 4 bases outside the gene matches. The CDR3 DNA follows: TGTGCCAGCAGTTCAGACAGGGGAAGGGAGCTGTTTTTT. Translating gives CASSSDRGRELFF.

Comment on this clone: Germline and junction disagree at one end, which may indicate a read error. Other DNA sequences in the sample encode the same CDR3. V usage is TRBV28 and J usage is TRBJ1-1; a possible D gene is TRBD1 (5 bases). CDR3 length: 14 residues. Germline V gene lookup returns CDR1 MDHEN and CDR2 SYDVKM. The CDR3 sequence is CASRLPGLITEAFF. CDR3 nucleotide sequence: TGTGCCAGCAGACTGCCGGGACTAATCACTGAGGCTTTCTTT.

The chain combines TRBV19 with TRBJ1-2, with 9 bases matching TRBD1. V shed 4 bases, J shed 0 bases, and the junction held 21 bases outside the gene matches. The CDR3 spans 21 residues. The germline CDR1 and CDR2 sequences are LNHDA and SQIVND (reference sequence). The CDR3 DNA sequence: TGTGCCAGTAGTACCCAGGGGGGCAGAGGACAGGGGCCACAGACTAACTATGGCTACACCTTC. As protein: CASSTQGGRGQGPQTNYGYTF.

The chain couples TRBV7-6 to TRBJ2-3; TRBD2 matches 11 bases. The CDR3 is made up of 17 amino acids. With V trimmed by 5 bases and J by 1 base, 8 bases remained unmatched. Germline CDR1 reads SGHVS; CDR2 reads FNYEAQ. The CDR3 nucleotides are TGTGCCAGCAGCCGTACTAGCGGGAGAGAGGGCACAGATACGCAGTATTTT. This encodes CASSRTSGREGTDTQYF.

The chain is built from TRBV14 and TRBJ2-2, with 8 bases that match TRBD1. The CDR3 spans 18 residues. Germline values: CDR1 SGHDN, CDR2 FVKESK. The trim removed 2 bases at V and 3 bases at J, leaving 11 bases unmatched. CDR3 protein: CASSQSIQGALYTGELFF. Here the CDR3 DNA reads TGTGCCAGCAGCCAATCAATCCAGGGGGCCTTATACACCGGGGAGCTGTTTTTT.

This clone was recorded only once. V and J are TRBV4-3 and TRBJ1-2; D uncertain. Trimming took off 1 base at V and 7 bases at J, with 13 bases between the two ends. This CDR3 spans 14 amino acids. From germline, CDR1 is LGHNA and CDR2 YSLEER. CDR3 amino acids: CASSQAQRGSGYTF. As DNA, the CDR3 is TGCGCCAGCAGCCAAGCCCAGAGAGGTTCTGGCTACACCTTC.

This chain's CDR3 is CASSLDRANEQFF. Here the CDR3 DNA reads TGCGCCAGCAGCTTGGACAGGGCCAATGAGCAGTTCTTC. The rearrangement links TRBV5-1 to TRBJ2-1; possible D gene TRBD1, 6 bases. CDR3 size: 13 residues. Trimming took off 0 bases at V and 6 bases at J, with 7 bases between the two ends. Germline values: CDR1 SGHRS, CDR2 YFSETQ.